This T cell receptor beta chain stems from a study of low-dose radiotherapy and immunotherapy resistance in tumors. Study information: Administration of intravenous cyclophosphamide at 200 mg/m2 took place every two weeks, one day before radiation and immunotherapy.

TRAV- and TRBV-specific primers primed first-strand cDNA, covering alpha and beta chains. TCRs underwent about 20 PCR cycles of amplification with a constant-region primer and V-primer adapter. TCRdb reprocessed the reads via MiXCR and lists one record per CDR3 protein. The table records more than 12,000 distinct CDR3 sequences, 40% to 60% of them present only once. The germline gives CDR1 SGHRS, CDR2 YFSETQ. Trimming removed 4 bases at V and 3 bases at J, with 14 bases between. This CDR3 is 14 amino acids long. The TCR originated in a human donor with advanced metastatic prostate, ovarian, gallbladder or colorectal cancer (not recorded which). This table probably holds off-target reads from a library built for another chain. V usage is TRBV5-1 and J usage is TRBJ2-7; a possible D gene is TRBD1 (6 bases). The CDR3 coding sequence is TGCGCCAGCAGCGGGGCAGGGGCCGACTACGAGCAGTACTTC. The encoded protein is CASSGAGADYEQYF.